The present T cell receptor beta chain was sequenced within a study of shared clonotypes between healthy human individuals. Study context: A donor's plate count was three for CD4 naive and three for CD4 memory; CD8 naive had two and CD8 memory one.

Findings and limits, study-wide: Sorted-subset sequencing was shown by rarefaction to be incomplete despite large depth. A handful of donors shared approximately 5% of their naive CD4 clonotypes.

Comments on this clone: Its antigen is unidentified. This sample includes further DNA sequences coding for the same CDR3.

Naive CD8 populations comprised CD45RO-negative cells positively selected for CCR7, excluding terminally differentiated effector memory CD45RA+ cells. Deletions cut 2 bases from V and 8 bases from J, with 10 bases between. This CDR3 region has 13 residues. Germline CDR1 is MNHEY and CDR2 is SMNVEV (reference sequence). In the sorted-subset replicate PCRs, around 200 ng DNA, roughly 29,000 T cell genomes, was used. Generated by immunoSEQ multiplex PCR, the TCRdb table keeps only in-frame clones and is missing some. The sample lists about 2 million clones, approximately 95% seen once, with 0.9% to 1.3% in the top ten.

Sequencing used naive CD8+ T cells sorted from blood. The sequence derives from a young man in good health. The rearrangement links TRBV27 to TRBJ2-1; maybe TRBD1 (6 bases). CDR3 protein: CASSLRQGYEQFF. CDR3 in DNA: TGTGCCAGCAGTTTAAGGCAGGGGTATGAGCAGTTCTTC.